This T cell receptor (beta chain) was captured by sequencing in a study of cytomegalovirus exposure and HLA in healthy donors (dated by TCRdb to the late 2010s). Turning to the overall study: A later analysis indicated that the 120 validation repertoires were generated on the platform also employed for the approximately 700 repertoires of the first cohort. The study aimed to test whether signatures of past pathogen exposure could be identified by cataloging public T cell receptors. Along with the approximately 700-subject first cohort, a separate validation cohort of around 110 different subjects was used. The study combined high-throughput TCR immunosequencing, statistical association of individual TCRs with disease status, and machine learning to predict cytomegalovirus infection status.

Regarding this clone: Its antigen remains undetermined. Base qualities were left out, and no much larger clone turns up one base away.

The library was produced with the immunoSEQ multiplex PCR assay. The original pipeline was this. To diagnose cytomegalovirus status from the catalog of TCR beta chain sequences, a statistical classification framework was built. TCRdb carries this immuneACCESS record with in-frame sequences only. Its versions omit some clonotypes, under half of them owing to an unresolved V gene in the studies checked, with the rest unexplained. The V and J calls and clone size were taken over from that table, and D and trimming were inferred from the DNA. The sample table lists some 75,000 clones, roughly 96% of them with a count of one. The biggest ten clones account for under 1.5% of the sample. The donors were included in the validation cohort of some 110 subjects, a group kept apart from the roughly 680-subject first cohort. What the study reported, not specific to this receptor: Cytomegalovirus status was reported to be diagnosed by the classifier with high specificity and sensitivity in both the original and validation cohorts. A total of about 180 TCR beta chains were listed by the study as associated with cytomegalovirus. A few of the identified cytomegalovirus-associated TCR beta chains were confirmed in vitro to be specific for cytomegalovirus antigens. Subsequent analysis determined that TCRs grouped into clusters in the first cohort also showed a tendency toward co-occurrence across the 90 to 150 validation repertoires, and approximately 94% of cluster scores exceeded 0. A later analysis lacked HLA typing for the validation cohort, so it scored co-occurrence in that cohort across all 130 or so repertoires. It was suggested by the authors that the approach could potentially be generalized to other disease states and immunological phenotypes. While some public TCRs were present in many individuals, most TCR sequences turned up only very rarely across donors.

Germline trimming amounts to 5 bases on V and 7 bases on J, with 11 as the count of junction bases outside the gene matches. The cysteine opens and the phenylalanine closes a CDR3 of 15 amino acids. CDR3 DNA only is kept here, 45 bases in frame from base 1. The germline V gene (reference sequence) sets CDR1 to SEHNR and CDR2 to FQNEAQ. The V gene is TRBV7-9 and the J gene is TRBJ2-7, with 10 bases in between that match TRBD1. This TCR was sampled from a woman aged 18 to 35 in good health and CMV-seronegative. The sample consisted of PBMCs. The DNA sequence follows: TGTGCCAGCAGCCCAGGGACAGGGGAGAGCCGGGAGCAGTACTTC. This is translated as CASSPGTGESREQYF.